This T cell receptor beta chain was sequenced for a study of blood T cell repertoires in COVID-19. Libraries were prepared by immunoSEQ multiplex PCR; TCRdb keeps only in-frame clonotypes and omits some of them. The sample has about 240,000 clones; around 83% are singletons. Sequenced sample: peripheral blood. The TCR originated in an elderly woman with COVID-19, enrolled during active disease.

CDR3: CASSPRAMNSNQPQHF. DNA of the CDR3: TGTGCCAGCTCACCACGCGCAATGAATAGCAATCAGCCCCAGCATTTT. The chain employs TRBV18 and TRBJ1-5; D gene ambiguous. Germline loops: CDR1 KGHSH, CDR2 LQKENI. CDR3 length equals 16 residues. V was trimmed by 1 base and J by 0 bases, leaving 10 bases between them.